Listed below are T cell receptor beta chains from one sample, sequenced in a study of cytomegalovirus exposure and HLA in healthy donors. Only in-frame clones appear in the TCRdb table, and some are missing; sequencing was by immunoSEQ multiplex PCR. The sample yields some 120,000 clones, about 69% seen once. The specimen was PBMCs. These receptors came from a young woman in good health and CMV-seronegative. Both conserved end residues are part of each CDR3. Fields, in order: J gene, CDR3 length, D gene, clone size, V gene, CDR3 protein. D genes are given only for firm matches. Clone size is not always given. Where it is, it says once, few, many or a class for expanded clones.

J: TRBJ1-1; length: 13; D: TRBD1; size: NA; V: TRBV7-3; CDR3: CASSPCRGAEAFF
J: TRBJ2-1; length: 14; D: NA; size: few; V: TRBV5-6; CDR3: CASSLMLAGDEQFF
J: TRBJ2-1; length: 16; D: TRBD1; size: NA; V: TRBV15; CDR3: CATSRDLNRGNNEQFF
J: TRBJ1-4; length: 19; D: TRBD1; size: NA; V: TRBV6-1; CDR3: CASSEAPDRLMPTNEKLFF
J: TRBJ1-4; length: 14; D: NA; size: NA; V: TRBV7-6; CDR3: CASSLGQGREKLFF
J: TRBJ2-2; length: 15; D: NA; size: NA; V: TRBV5-1; CDR3: CASSLYSRDTGELFF
J: TRBJ1-1; length: 16; D: TRBD1; size: NA; V: TRBV5-4; CDR3: CASSLDRGLRYTEAFF
J: TRBJ2-5; length: 11; D: NA; size: NA; V: TRBV30; CDR3: CAWSEGETQYF
J: TRBJ1-2; length: 14; D: NA; size: NA; V: TRBV6-9; CDR3: CASSYSKREGGYTF
J: TRBJ1-1; length: 13; D: NA; size: NA; V: TRBV27; CDR3: CASSPRVNTEAFF
J: TRBJ1-4; length: 13; D: NA; size: NA; V: TRBV28; CDR3: CASRPGVVEKLFF
J: TRBJ1-2; length: 13; D: NA; size: NA; V: TRBV27; CDR3: CASSPDKNYGYTF
J: TRBJ1-4; length: 18; D: NA; size: few; V: TRBV7-3; CDR3: CASSLKGIGAPTNEKLFF
J: TRBJ2-5; length: 14; D: TRBD1; size: NA; V: TRBV6-1; CDR3: CASSAGGSRETQYF
J: TRBJ2-3; length: 17; D: TRBD2; size: NA; V: TRBV7-3; CDR3: CASSLMSSGGATDTQYF
J: TRBJ2-7; length: 15; D: NA; size: NA; V: TRBV2; CDR3: CASSDPSRSSYEQYF